Here is one T cell receptor (beta chain) with its context. Antigen unknown. The data were produced by immunoSEQ multiplex PCR, yet TCRdb's version contains in-frame clones alone and is incomplete. The sample includes 300,000 to 350,000 clones, 86% of them seen just once. The V and J ends lost 0 bases and 1 base respectively, with 13 bases between them. The germline V gene encodes CDR1 SGHRS and CDR2 YFSETQ. CDR3 length equals 17 residues. Treatment in this sample: 19 received Ad26.COV2.S at low or high dose, single or two shots; about 5 received placebo; per-sample allocation not given. Specimens were obtained on day 63 following the first vaccine or placebo injection. Immunization relied on an Ad26 vector, which expressed Wuhan-strain SARS-CoV-2 spike. This sample was included in a study of Ad26.COV2.S vaccination and SARS-CoV-2 variants. Study-wide context: Donor allocation was to the COV1001 Ad26.COV2.S trial arm. Doses of Ad26.COV2.S were injected into muscle once or twice, 56 days apart.

Regarding the study as a whole: Overall T cell responses may have been underestimated by the analyses of TCR breadth and depth.

The sample was peripheral blood, taken in a trial of Ad26.COV2.S vaccine versus placebo. The sequence was collected from a person aged 18-65 years who received the Ad26.COV2.S COVID-19 vaccine or a placebo. The J gene is TRBJ2-2, the V gene TRBV5-1; no firm D call. CDR3 loop: CASSLGARTGNTGELFF. The CDR3 DNA reads TGCGCCAGCAGCTTGGGGGCCCGGACGGGGAACACCGGGGAGCTGTTTTTT.